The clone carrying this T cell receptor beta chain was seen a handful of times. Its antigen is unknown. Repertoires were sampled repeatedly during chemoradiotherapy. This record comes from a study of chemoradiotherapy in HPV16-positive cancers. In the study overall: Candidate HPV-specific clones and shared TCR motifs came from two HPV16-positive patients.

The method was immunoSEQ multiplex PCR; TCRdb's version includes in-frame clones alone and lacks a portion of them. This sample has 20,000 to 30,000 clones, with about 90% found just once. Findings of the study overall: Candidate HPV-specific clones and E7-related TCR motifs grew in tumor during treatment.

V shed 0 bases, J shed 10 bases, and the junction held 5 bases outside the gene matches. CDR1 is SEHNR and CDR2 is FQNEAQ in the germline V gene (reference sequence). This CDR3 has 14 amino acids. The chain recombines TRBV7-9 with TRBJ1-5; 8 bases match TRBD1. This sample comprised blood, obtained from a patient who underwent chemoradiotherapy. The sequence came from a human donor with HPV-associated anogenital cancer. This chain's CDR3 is CASSLAGGQGPQHF. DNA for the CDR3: TGTGCCAGCAGCTTAGCAGGTGGACAGGGACCCCAGCATTTT.